The 13 T cell receptor beta chains listed next were all sequenced from one sample in a study of cytomegalovirus exposure and HLA in healthy donors. The PCR employed 60 Vbeta primers together with 13 Jbeta primers. This table comes from immunoSEQ multiplex PCR, and its TCRdb copy is limited to in-frame clones, with some not included. Among roughly 160,000 clones, around 82% were seen once, and the ten largest hold around 11%. The specimen was PBMCs. The source is a man in his forties or fifties in good health and CMV-seropositive.

The CDR3 DNA sequence: TGCGCCAGCAGCCTAGACATACAGGGGCCCGGGGAGCTGTTTTTT. It translates to CASSLDIQGPGELFF. V gene TRBV4-1 combines with J gene TRBJ2-2; 7 bases are a match to TRBD1. Germline lookup yields CDR1 MGHRA and CDR2 YSYEKL. This CDR3 region has 15 residues. V lost 4 bases to trimming and J lost 6 bases; unmatched junction nucleotides: 8.

V and J are TRBV5-1 and TRBJ2-3; 11 bases are shared with TRBD2. CDR3 length: 16 residues. V shed 3 bases, J shed 2 bases, and the junction held 5 bases outside the gene matches. CDR1 is SGHRS and CDR2 is YFSETQ in the germline V gene. CDR3 in DNA: TGCGCCAGCAGCTCGGGACTAGCGGAGCTCACAGATACGCAGTATTTT. Its protein is CASSSGLAELTDTQYF. Based on the CDR3 plus reference TRBV5-1 and TRBJ2-3, the full variable domain is KAGVTQTPRYLIKTRGQQVTLSCSPISGHRSVSWYQQTPGQGLQFLFEYFSETQRNKGNFPGRFSGRQFSNSRSEMNVSTLELGDSALYLCASSSGLAELTDTQYFGPGTRLTVL.

The CDR3 DNA follows: TGTGCCAGTAGTCAGGCCAATATGAACACTGAAGCTTTCTTT. Protein: CASSQANMNTEAFF. The chain employs TRBV19 and TRBJ1-1; no clear D. The CDR3 runs to 14 residues. Germline V gene lookup returns CDR1 LNHDA and CDR2 SQIVND (reference sequence). The germline V and J ends were trimmed by 5 bases and 0 bases, with 10 bases remaining between them.

The rearrangement joins TRBV15 to TRBJ1-4, with 7 bases fitting TRBD1. The length of the CDR3 is 15 residues. The ends lost 5 bases at V and 4 bases at J; junction bases unmatched: 7. Germline CDR1 LNHNV, CDR2 YYDKDF (reference sequence). CDR3 nucleotide sequence: TGTGCCACCAGCGGCTGGGACAGCAATAATGAAAAACTGTTTTTT. Translation: CATSGWDSNNEKLFF.

This clone appeared a few times. At one end, the junction sequence differs from germline, possibly due to a read error. This chain connects TRBV7-9 to TRBJ1-6, with a tentative D call TRBD1 (6 bases). The CDR3 loop spans 16 amino acids. Germline lookup yields CDR1 SEHNR and CDR2 FQNEAQ (reference sequence). CDR3: CASSQDSDSYNSPLHF. In DNA, the CDR3 is TGCGCCAGCAGCCAAGACTCGGACAGCTATAATTCACCCCTCCACTTT.

This chain's CDR3 is CSVAPMGTGFHYGYTF. The DNA of the CDR3 is TGCAGCGTTGCCCCGATGGGGACAGGGTTCCACTATGGCTACACCTTC. This chain links TRBV29-1 with TRBJ1-2, with 9 bases lining up with TRBD1. Germline V gives CDR1 SQVTM, CDR2 ANQGSEA. Trimming removed 4 bases from V and 3 bases from J; junction bases left unmatched: 12. The CDR3 is 16 residues long.

This chain links TRBV28 with TRBJ2-1, with D unresolved. The CDR3 contains 14 residues. V was trimmed by 5 bases and J by 7 bases, leaving 15 bases between them. CDR1 is MDHEN and CDR2 is SYDVKM in the germline V gene. The CDR3 DNA sequence: TGTGCCAGCAGTCCGCCCAAGACTTATAATGAGCAGTTCTTC. Protein product: CASSPPKTYNEQFF.

This sequence joins TRBV9 and TRBJ2-1, with 11 bases fitting TRBD1. Trimming at V came to 3 bases and at J to 6 bases, leaving 5 bases not matched to a gene. Germline V gene sequence: CDR1 SGDLS, CDR2 YYNGEE. CDR3 length: 15 residues. CDR3 DNA: TGTGCCAGCAGCGGATCCGGGACAGGGGGCAATGAGCAGTTCTTC. It encodes CASSGSGTGGNEQFF.

The V gene is TRBV18, the J gene TRBJ1-1; no clear D. Germline CDR1 is KGHSH and CDR2 is LQKENI. The CDR3 consists of 15 residues. V was shortened by 3 bases and J by 1 base, with 12 bases between the two germline ends. The CDR3 nucleotides read TGTGCCAGCTCACCCGCCTTTGAGGCGAACACTGAAGCTTTCTTT. Its protein product is CASSPAFEANTEAFF. The whole variable domain, filled in from reference TRBV18 and TRBJ1-1, reads NAGVMQNPRHLVRRRGQEARLRCSPMKGHSHVYWYRQLPEEGLKFMVYLQKENIIDESGMPKERFSAEFPKEGPSILRIQQVVRGDSAAYFCASSPAFEANTEAFFGQGTRLTVV.

CDR3 residues: CAISGQGGYEQFF. CDR3 coding DNA: TGTGCCATCAGTGGGCAGGGGGGCTATGAGCAGTTCTTC. The chain uses TRBV10-3 and TRBJ2-1; D perhaps matches TRBD1 (7 bases). Trimming cost V 4 bases and J 8 bases, with 12 bases left between them. CDR3 length: 13 amino acids. The V gene's germline CDR1 is ENHRY and CDR2 SYGVKD.

The chain recombines TRBV4-1 with TRBJ1-2, with a weak D call TRBD1 (6 bases). The germline V and J ends were trimmed by 0 bases and 1 base, with 15 bases remaining between them. The CDR3 runs to 17 residues. Germline CDR1 MGHRA, CDR2 YSYEKL. CDR3 sequence reads: CASSQDSQGQHNYGYTF. CDR3 coding DNA: TGCGCCAGCAGCCAAGATTCCCAGGGACAACATAACTATGGCTACACCTTC.

This clone occurred once. The J gene is TRBJ1-1, the V gene TRBV25-1; TRBD1 matches at 10 bases. The germline V gene encodes CDR1 MGHDK and CDR2 SYGVNS. The CDR3 loop spans 16 amino acids. V was clipped by 2 bases and J by 7 bases; unmatched bases: 10. DNA of the CDR3: TGTGCCAGCAGTGAACCGCCTGGGACAGGGGTTGTTGAAGCTTTCTTT. Its translation is CASSEPPGTGVVEAFF.

The V call is TRBV5-1, the J call TRBJ2-5; TRBD2 matches at 12 bases. V lost 0 bases to trimming and J lost 1 base; unmatched junction nucleotides: 1. The CDR3 runs to 16 residues. In germline, CDR1 is SGHRS, CDR2 YFSETQ. The CDR3 is CASSLGLAGAQETQYF. CDR3 DNA: TGCGCCAGCAGCTTGGGACTAGCGGGGGCCCAAGAGACCCAGTACTTC.